The T cell receptor beta chain under discussion was sequenced for a study of technical replicates of blood from four donors. Sequencing was performed with immunoSEQ multiplex PCR; in TCRdb, only in-frame clones are kept and a portion is missing. This table holds 40,000 to 65,000 clones, more than 70% found once. The sample holds one count of this clone. J lost 2 bases, V lost 3 bases, and 3 bases had no gene match. In germline, CDR1 is SGHKS, CDR2 YYEKEE (reference sequence). The CDR3 sequence is 14 residues long. The origin of this receptor is a human donor in good health. Some clones in this sample may be carry-over from other donors' samples. Sequenced input: PBMCs. This sequence joins TRBV5-5 and TRBJ2-5; 8 bases align to TRBD1. CDR3 coding DNA: TGTGCCAGCAGCTGGACAGGGCTGCAAGAGACCCAGTACTTC. This encodes CASSWTGLQETQYF.